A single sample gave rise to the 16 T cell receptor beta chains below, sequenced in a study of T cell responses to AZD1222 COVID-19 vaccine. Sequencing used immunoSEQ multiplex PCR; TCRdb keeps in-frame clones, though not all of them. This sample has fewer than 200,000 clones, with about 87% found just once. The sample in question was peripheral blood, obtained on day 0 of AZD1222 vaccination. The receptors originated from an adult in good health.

The CDR3: CASSYSSGANVLTF. CDR3 bases: TGTGCCAGCAGTTACTCATCTGGGGCCAACGTCCTGACTTTC. The rearrangement links TRBV6-5 to TRBJ2-6; D unclear. The CDR3 loop spans 14 amino acids. The ends were cut back, 0 bases at V and 1 base at J, with 1 base in the middle. Germline CDR1 reads MNHEY; CDR2 reads SVGAGI.

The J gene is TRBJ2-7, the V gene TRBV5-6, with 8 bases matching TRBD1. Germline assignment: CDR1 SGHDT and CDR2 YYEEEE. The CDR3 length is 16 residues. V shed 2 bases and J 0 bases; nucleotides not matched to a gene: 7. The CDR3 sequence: CASSFGTGQGSYEQYF. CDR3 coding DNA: TGTGCCAGCAGCTTTGGCACCGGACAGGGCTCCTACGAGCAGTACTTC.

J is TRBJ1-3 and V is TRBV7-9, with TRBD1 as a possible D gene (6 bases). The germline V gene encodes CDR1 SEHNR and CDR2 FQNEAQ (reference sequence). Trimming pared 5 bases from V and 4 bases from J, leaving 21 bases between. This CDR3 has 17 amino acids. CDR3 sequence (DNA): TGTGCCAGCAGCGTTAGGGGGATCGTTAGGACCGGAAACACCATATATTTT. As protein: CASSVRGIVRTGNTIYF.

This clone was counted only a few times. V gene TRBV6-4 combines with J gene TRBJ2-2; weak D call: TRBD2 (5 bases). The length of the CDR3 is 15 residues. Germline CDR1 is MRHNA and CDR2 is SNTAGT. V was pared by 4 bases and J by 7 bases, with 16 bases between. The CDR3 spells CASSVNRGYGGELFF. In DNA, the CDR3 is TGTGCCAGCAGTGTGAACCGAGGGTATGGCGGGGAGCTGTTTTTT.

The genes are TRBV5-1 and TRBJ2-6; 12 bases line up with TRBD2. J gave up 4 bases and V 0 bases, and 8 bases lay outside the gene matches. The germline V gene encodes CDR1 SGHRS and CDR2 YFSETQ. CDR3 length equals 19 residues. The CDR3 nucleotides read TGCGCCAGCAGCTTGGGCACTAGCGGGAGGTATTCAGGGGCCAACGTCCTGACTTTC. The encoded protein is CASSLGTSGRYSGANVLTF.

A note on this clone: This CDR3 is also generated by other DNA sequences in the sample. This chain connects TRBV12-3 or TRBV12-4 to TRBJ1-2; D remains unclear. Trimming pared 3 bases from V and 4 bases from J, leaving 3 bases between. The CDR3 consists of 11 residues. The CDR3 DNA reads TGTGCCAGCAGTTTGAGCTATGGCTACACCTTC. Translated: CASSLSYGYTF.

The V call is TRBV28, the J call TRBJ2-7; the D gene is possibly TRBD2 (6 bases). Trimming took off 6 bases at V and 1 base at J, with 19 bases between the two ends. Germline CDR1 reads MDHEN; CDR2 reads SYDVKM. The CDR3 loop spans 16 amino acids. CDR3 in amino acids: CASREAGLRKSYEQYF. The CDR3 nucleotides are TGTGCCAGCAGGGAGGCGGGACTGAGAAAATCCTACGAGCAGTACTTC.

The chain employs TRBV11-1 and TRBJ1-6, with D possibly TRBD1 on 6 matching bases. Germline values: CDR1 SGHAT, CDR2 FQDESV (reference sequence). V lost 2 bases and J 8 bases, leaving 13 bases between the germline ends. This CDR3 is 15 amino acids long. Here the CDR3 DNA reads TGTGCCAGCAGCTTACTCCCAGGGGTGGATTCACCCCTCCACTTT. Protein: CASSLLPGVDSPLHF. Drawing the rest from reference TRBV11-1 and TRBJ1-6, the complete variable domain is EAEVAQSPRYKITEKSQAVAFWCDPISGHATLYWYRQILGQGPELLVQFQDESVVDDSQLPKDRFSAERLKGVDSTLKIQPAELGDSAMYLCASSLLPGVDSPLHFGNGTRLTVT.

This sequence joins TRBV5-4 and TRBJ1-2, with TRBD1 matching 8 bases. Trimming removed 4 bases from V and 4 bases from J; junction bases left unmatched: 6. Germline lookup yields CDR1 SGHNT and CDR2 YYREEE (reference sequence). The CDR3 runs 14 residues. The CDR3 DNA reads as TGTGCCAGCAGCAATCGGGACAGGTCCTATGGCTACACCTTC. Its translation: CASSNRDRSYGYTF.

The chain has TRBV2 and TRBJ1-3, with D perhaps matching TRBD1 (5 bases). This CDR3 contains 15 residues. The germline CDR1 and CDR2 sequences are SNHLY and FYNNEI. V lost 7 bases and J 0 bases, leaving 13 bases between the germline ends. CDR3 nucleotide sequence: TGTGCCAGCACGCCTTGGCAGGGCTCTGGAAACACCATATATTTT. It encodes CASTPWQGSGNTIYF.

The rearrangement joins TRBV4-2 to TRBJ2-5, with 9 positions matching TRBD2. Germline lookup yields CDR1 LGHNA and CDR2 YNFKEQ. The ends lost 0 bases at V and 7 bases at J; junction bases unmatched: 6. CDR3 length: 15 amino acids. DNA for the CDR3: TGTGCCAGCAGCCAAGAGGCTAGCGGGGTGGTGACCCAGTACTTC. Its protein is CASSQEASGVVTQYF.

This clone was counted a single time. This CDR3 is CASRTGGSGYTF. The CDR3 region has the DNA TGTGCCAGCAGAACAGGGGGCTCCGGCTACACCTTC. The chain employs TRBV12-3 or TRBV12-4 and TRBJ1-2, with 9 nucleotides matching TRBD1. There are 12 residues in the CDR3. The trim removed 6 bases at V and 8 bases at J, leaving 4 bases unmatched.

Here the CDR3 DNA reads TGTGCCAGCAGCGTAGCGGTGGGAGGGAAATACAATGAGCAGTTCTTC. It specifies CASSVAVGGKYNEQFF. The rearrangement uses TRBV9 and TRBJ2-1, with TRBD2 matching over 7 bases. Germline trimming cut 0 bases from V and 4 bases from J; bases unmatched to any gene: 7. Germline CDR1 is SGDLS and CDR2 is YYNGEE. The CDR3 consists of 16 residues.

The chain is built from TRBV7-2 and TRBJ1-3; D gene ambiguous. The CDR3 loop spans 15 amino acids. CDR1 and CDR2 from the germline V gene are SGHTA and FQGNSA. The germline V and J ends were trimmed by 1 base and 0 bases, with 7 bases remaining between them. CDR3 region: CASSLGHSSGNTIYF. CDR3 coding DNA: TGTGCCAGCAGCTTAGGACACAGCTCTGGAAACACCATATATTTT.

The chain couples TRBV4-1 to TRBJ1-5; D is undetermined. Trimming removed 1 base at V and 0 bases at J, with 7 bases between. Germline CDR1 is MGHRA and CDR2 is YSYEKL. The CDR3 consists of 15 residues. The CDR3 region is CASSQAGYSNQPQHF. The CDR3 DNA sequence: TGCGCCAGCAGCCAAGCCGGATATAGCAATCAGCCCCAGCATTTT.

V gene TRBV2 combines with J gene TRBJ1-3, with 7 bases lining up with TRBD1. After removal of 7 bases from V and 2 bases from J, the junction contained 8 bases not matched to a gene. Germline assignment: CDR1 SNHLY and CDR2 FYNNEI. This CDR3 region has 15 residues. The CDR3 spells CASTPLRGAGNTIYF. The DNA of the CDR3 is TGTGCCAGCACTCCCCTCAGGGGGGCTGGAAACACCATATATTTT.